This T cell receptor (beta chain) was identified in a study of blood T cell repertoires in COVID-19. This CDR3 has 14 residues. Germline V lookup: CDR1 GTSNPN, CDR2 SVGIG (reference sequence). J lost 6 bases, V lost 2 bases, and 10 bases had no gene match. In the authors' workflow: How many nucleated cells were present was estimated from reference gene primer amplification. TCRdb's copy holds only in-frame clones and misses some; the assay was immunoSEQ multiplex PCR. Clonal size and the V and J genes are those of that table, whereas D and trimming came from the DNA. The repertoire holds some 21,000 clones, with around 80% as singletons.

The chain recombines TRBV30 with TRBJ2-7; 7 bases are a match to TRBD2. The specimen was peripheral blood. The TCR comes from a man in his 60s with active COVID-19. CDR3 amino acids: CAWSNSGFLGEQYF. CDR3 sequence (DNA): TGTGCCTGGAGTAATAGCGGGTTCCTCGGCGAGCAGTACTTC.